This T cell receptor beta chain originates from a study of blood T cell repertoires in COVID-19. Profiling relied on immunoSEQ multiplex PCR, and the TCRdb table lists in-frame clones only, not all of them. Of approximately 200,000 clones listed, around 90% are singletons. Germline CDR1 and CDR2: LGHDT and YNNKEL (reference sequence). V shed 4 bases and J 3 bases; nucleotides not matched to a gene: 14. The CDR3 spans 17 residues. The genes are TRBV3-1 (or the pseudogene TRBV3-2) and TRBJ1-1; 7 nucleotides match TRBD1. This receptor was taken from a woman aged 30 to 39 who had recovered from COVID-19. The sample consisted of PBMCs or T cells enriched from blood (not recorded which). The CDR3 bases are TGTGCCAGCAGCCCGAGGGACAGCGGACTCTCGGACACTGAAGCTTTCTTT. Protein: CASSPRDSGLSDTEAFF.